This TCR beta chain is from a study of regulatory T cells in long-lasting Graves disease. Study conclusions and caveats: Few sampled subjects may have lowered accuracy.

Arm-PCR of CDR3 regions and iRepertoire HTBI primers were the basis on which TCR beta libraries were built. TCRdb passed the multiplex PCR reads through MiXCR, listing each CDR3 protein once. The sample contains hundreds of thousands of distinct CDR3 sequences, 15% of which appear only once. With V trimmed by 3 bases and J by 3 bases, 4 bases remained unmatched. This CDR3 is built from 15 residues. Time point specified: newly diagnosed GD, antithyroid drugs for less than 3 months. TCR sequences were obtained from RNA taken from PBMCs. This clonotype was counted at least ten times. Its antigen is unknown. A further study also used this sample, focusing on T cells in Graves' hyperthyroidism and ophthalmopathy. From that paper: The HTBI primer set was used in a first-round RT-PCR of the TCR CDR3. Ophthalmopathy and stable hyperthyroidism were separated by a 13 V-J model.

The chain carries TRBV12-3 or TRBV12-4 and TRBJ2-2, with 7 bases aligning to TRBD1. This TCR was recovered from a middle-aged woman with Graves disease. The source was peripheral blood mononuclear cells (PBMCs), collected at new diagnosis, from a patient treated with antithyroid drugs. In DNA, the CDR3 is TGTGCCAGCAGTTTTGAGGGGGCTGACACCGGGGAGCTGTTTTTT. Amino acids: CASSFEGADTGELFF.